A single sample is the source of the 18 T cell receptor beta chains below, sequenced in a study of T cell clonality in common variable immunodeficiency. The protocol was immunoSEQ multiplex PCR, while the TCRdb copy is restricted to in-frame clones and leaves out a portion. The sample shows some 40,000 clones, none of them appearing just once. Sequenced input: peripheral blood mononuclear cells. These receptor sequences come from a person between 18 and 75 years old in good health.

The CDR3: CASSSIAGVDYNEQFF. Partial CDR3 DNA: TGCGCCAGCAGCTCCATAGCGGGAGTCGATTACAATGAG. The gene calls are TRBV5-1 and TRBJ2-1; 9 bases match TRBD2. The read gets to within 3 residues of the CDR3 end, and the germline J gene fills in the rest. V gave up 3 bases and J gave up 4 bases; unmatched junction bases: 8. The germline gives CDR1 SGHRS, CDR2 YFSETQ. This CDR3 region has 16 residues.

This clone showed up many times. The read stops 3 residues short of the end of the CDR3; the missing end is completed from the germline J gene. This rearrangement joins TRBV20-1 to TRBJ2-2, with TRBD1 identical over 7 bases. With V trimmed by 6 bases and J by 0 bases, 7 bases remained unmatched. The V gene's germline CDR1 is DFQATT and CDR2 SNEGSKA (reference sequence). The CDR3 contains 15 residues. CDR3 sequence reads: CSAPTGQTNTGELFF. The CDR3 bases that were read are TGCAGTGCGCCGACGGGACAGACGAACACCGGGGAG.

In its sample, this clone was seen a few times. Given a much more abundant clone one base away, this may be a read error. Coverage ceases 3 residues before the CDR3 finishes, and the germline J gene fills in the end. The chain combines TRBV7-9 with TRBJ2-7; 8 positions agree with TRBD1. Germline CDR1 and CDR2: SEHNR and FQNEAQ (reference sequence). CDR3 length equals 13 residues. V was clipped by 5 bases and J by 3 bases; unmatched bases: 3. The DNA read from the CDR3 is TGTGCCAGCAGCCCTGGACAGGGCTACGAG. Translating it yields CASSPGQGYE. The full-length CDR3 reads as CASSPGQGYEQYF.

In this sample, this clone turned up many times. The observed sequence ends 3 residues before the CDR3 terminus, with the missing tail filled in from the germline J gene. J is TRBJ2-1 and V is TRBV7-9, with a weak D call TRBD2 (7 bases). The germline V and J ends were trimmed by 5 bases and 6 bases, with 17 bases remaining between them. The CDR3 is made up of 15 amino acids. Germline loops: CDR1 SEHNR, CDR2 FQNEAQ (reference sequence). The CDR3 region is CASSVGASGGNEQFF. The CDR3 bases that were read are TGTGCCAGCAGCGTGGGGGCTAGCGGAGGCAATGAG. Supplemented by reference TRBV7-9 and TRBJ2-1, the full variable domain reads DTGVSQNPRHKITKRGQNVTFRCDPISEHNRLYWYRQTLGQGPEFLTYFQNEAQLEKSRLLSDRFSAERPKGSFSTLEIQRTEQGDSAMYLCASSVGASGGNEQFFGPGTRLTVL.

This clone was detected ten times or more. From the germline J gene comes the end of the CDR3, since the read stops 3 residues before it. The chain links TRBV7-9 to TRBJ1-1, with 8 nucleotides matching TRBD1. Germline trimming cut 2 bases from V and 1 base from J; bases unmatched to any gene: 3. Per the germline V gene, CDR1 is SEHNR and CDR2 is FQNEAQ (reference sequence). This CDR3 is built from 15 residues. CDR3 bases read: TGTGCCAGCAGCTTACGGACAGGGCCGAACACTGAA. Its protein product is CASSLRTGPNTE. The full CDR3 protein is CASSLRTGPNTEAFF.

Many counts were recorded for this clone. The read ends 3 residues before the CDR3 terminus; that terminus is restored from the germline J gene. The rearrangement uses TRBV5-1 and TRBJ2-5; 8 nucleotides agree with TRBD1. This CDR3 has 16 residues. In germline, CDR1 is SGHRS, CDR2 YFSETQ. J lost 3 bases, V lost 4 bases, and 11 bases had no gene match. The CDR3 bases that were read are TGCGCCAGCAGCCCGCGCGGGACAGGATCCGAAGAGACC. Its protein is CASSPRGTGSEET. The entire CDR3 reads CASSPRGTGSEETQYF.

On this clone: The sequenced fragment ends 3 residues before the CDR3 boundary, so the rest is inferred from the germline J gene. The chain joins TRBV2 to TRBJ2-1, with 12 bases identical to TRBD2. This CDR3 is built from 19 residues. The germline V gene encodes CDR1 SNHLY and CDR2 FYNNEI. The V gene end was trimmed by 9 bases and the J gene end by 5 bases; junction bases not matched to a gene: 20. Partial CDR3 DNA: TGTGCCAGTAGAGCGGGCCTGGGGCTGACTAGCGGGGGAAACAATGAG. Translation gives CASRAGLGLTSGGNNE. From start to end, the CDR3 is CASRAGLGLTSGGNNEQFF.

This clone was recorded a few times. The read ends 3 residues early relative to the CDR3; the germline J gene fills the gap. J is TRBJ2-5 and V is TRBV10-3, with D perhaps matching TRBD1 (6 bases). Germline V gene data show CDR1 as ENHRY and CDR2 as SYGVKD. V lost 8 bases and J lost 0, with 7 bases in between. The CDR3 length is 12 residues. The part of the CDR3 DNA that was read is TGTGCCATCCGACAGGACCAAGAGACC. Its translation: CAIRQDQET. The complete CDR3 protein is CAIRQDQETQYF.

This clone was seen many times. The read ends 3 residues early relative to the CDR3; the germline J gene fills the gap. J is TRBJ2-7 and V is TRBV20-1; no definite D call. The CDR3 runs to 13 residues. CDR1 is DFQATT, CDR2 SNEGSKA, per germline (reference sequence). V was shortened by 1 base and J by 0 bases, with 7 bases between the two germline ends. The chain's CDR3 is CSARAGNSYEQYF. CDR3 DNA (partial): TGCAGTGCTAGAGCAGGCAACTCCTACGAG.

Details on this clone: The read ends 3 residues before the CDR3 terminus; that terminus is restored from the germline J gene. The chain is built from TRBV19 and TRBJ2-7, with TRBD1 as a possible D gene (6 bases). This CDR3 is 15 amino acids long. The V and J ends lost 2 bases and 3 bases respectively, with 14 bases between them. The V gene's germline CDR1 is LNHDA and CDR2 SQIVND (reference sequence). The DNA read from the CDR3 is TGTGCCAGTAGTATAAGGGCAGGGGAGAACTACGAG. Translation gives CASSIRAGENYE. The complete CDR3 protein is CASSIRAGENYEQYF. The whole variable domain, filled in from reference TRBV19 and TRBJ2-7, reads DGGITQSPKYLFRKEGQNVTLSCEQNLNHDAMYWYRQDPGQGLRLIYYSQIVNDFQKGDIAEGYSVSREKKESFPLTVTSAQKNPTAFYLCASSIRAGENYEQYFGPGTRLTVT.

This clone has ten or more counts. The DNA ends 3 residues before the CDR3 does, and the rest of the CDR3 is filled in from the germline J gene. The chain combines TRBV7-2 with TRBJ1-4, with unresolved D. CDR3 length equals 13 residues. V was trimmed by 2 bases and J by 7 bases, leaving 8 bases between them. Germline values: CDR1 SGHTA, CDR2 FQGNSA. CDR3 residues: CASSLFRGEKLFF. The sequenced CDR3 bases are TGTGCCAGCAGCTTATTTCGGGGTGAAAAA. Filled out from reference TRBV7-2 and TRBJ1-4, the complete variable domain reads GAGVSQSPSNKVTEKGKDVELRCDPISGHTALYWYRQSLGQGLEFLIYFQGNSAPDKSGLPSDRFSAERTGGSVSTLTIQRTQQEDSAVYLCASSLFRGEKLFFGSGTQLSVL.

This clone was found many times. The read terminates 3 residues ahead of where the CDR3 ends, so the germline J gene completes it. The rearrangement joins TRBV15 to TRBJ2-5, with TRBD2 matching over 10 bases. V was clipped by 1 base and J by 1 base; unmatched bases: 0. CDR3 length: 15 residues. The germline V gene encodes CDR1 LNHNV and CDR2 YYDKDF (reference sequence). The DNA read from the CDR3 is TGTGCCACCAGCAGAGGGACTAGCGGCCAAGAGACC. Translated: CATSRGTSGQET. The whole CDR3 protein reads CATSRGTSGQETQYF.

This clone turned up a few times. At one boundary the junction diverges from the germline segment, which might be a read error. The CDR3 loop is CASTLVGRESGSEQFF. Incomplete CDR3 DNA: TGCGCCAGCACCTTGGTTGGGCGGGAGAGCGGTAGTGAG. The gene calls are TRBV5-1 and TRBJ2-1, with 7 bases aligning to TRBD2. The observed sequence ends 3 residues before the CDR3 terminus, with the missing tail filled in from the germline J gene. Germline V gives CDR1 SGHRS, CDR2 YFSETQ. CDR3 length: 16 amino acids.

This clone was seen many times. CDR3 residues: CASSRGSVNTEAFF. The sequenced part of the CDR3 DNA is TGCGCCAGCAGCCGAGGCTCCGTGAACACTGAA. The genes are TRBV5-1 and TRBJ1-1; D remains ambiguous. With the read ending 3 residues before the CDR3 end, the germline J gene is used to fill in that end. Germline CDR1 reads SGHRS; CDR2 reads YFSETQ. V lost 4 bases and J lost 0, with 10 bases in between. This CDR3 is built from 14 residues.

This clone appeared many times. Read sequence stops 3 residues before the CDR3 end, and the germline J gene provides the missing end. The chain recombines TRBV2 with TRBJ1-5; D is unclear. CDR1 and CDR2 (germline): SNHLY, FYNNEI. V lost 0 bases to trimming and J lost 6 bases, with 12 bases between them. The CDR3 length is 15 residues. This CDR3 is CASSEALQWAQPQHF. The CDR3 DNA, read in part, is TGTGCCAGCAGTGAAGCGCTTCAGTGGGCTCAGCCC.

This clone came up many times. The read stops 3 residues short of the end of the CDR3; the missing end is completed from the germline J gene. V and J are TRBV5-1 and TRBJ2-3; 12 bases match TRBD2. Germline V gene data show CDR1 as SGHRS and CDR2 as YFSETQ. V lost 2 bases to trimming and J lost 4 bases; unmatched junction nucleotides: 5. The CDR3 contains 16 residues. CDR3 bases read: TGCGCCAGCAGCTTCACTAGCGGGGGGAACGCAGATACG. This gives the protein CASSFTSGGNADT. The whole CDR3 sequence is CASSFTSGGNADTQYF.

This clone occurred many times. The read ends 3 residues early relative to the CDR3; the germline J gene fills the gap. The V gene is TRBV7-8, the J gene TRBJ2-1; 11 positions agree with TRBD2. The CDR3 extends over 17 amino acids. Per germline, CDR1 SGHVS and CDR2 FQNEAQ. V shed 1 base, J shed 4 bases, and the junction held 6 bases outside the gene matches. The CDR3 DNA, read in part, is TGTGCCAGCAGCTTAGATAGCGGGGGGGCGATTTACAATGAG. This gives the protein CASSLDSGGAIYNE. The full CDR3 reads CASSLDSGGAIYNEQFF.

This clone was counted only a few times. Coverage ceases 3 residues before the CDR3 finishes, and the germline J gene fills in the end. Other DNA sequences of this sample code for an identical CDR3. The rearrangement links TRBV19 to TRBJ1-3, with 11 bases lining up with TRBD1. The length of the CDR3 is 15 residues. The germline V gene encodes CDR1 LNHDA and CDR2 SQIVND (reference sequence). V was clipped by 7 bases and J by 4 bases; unmatched bases: 6. CDR3 protein: CASTGQGARGNTIYF. Incomplete CDR3 DNA: TGTGCCAGTACAGGACAGGGGGCGCGGGGAAACACC.